A single sample is the source of the 30 T cell receptor beta chains below, sequenced in a study of T cells in Graves' hyperthyroidism and ophthalmopathy. RNA transcripts provided the source from which TCR beta CDR3 regions were amplified. The primer set for the first-round RT-PCR of the TCR CDR3 was HTBI. Using its own MiXCR run on the multiplex PCR reads, TCRdb lists one record per CDR3 protein. The data show around 600,000 distinct CDR3 sequences, about a sixth seen once. Material: blood. Source of these receptors: a woman aged 30 to 39 with Graves' hyperthyroidism.

This clonotype was recorded many times. The chain has TRBV5-1 and TRBJ2-7, with D possibly called TRBD1 or TRBD2 (5 bases each). V dropped 0 bases and J dropped 2 bases, with 15 bases sitting between them. The V gene's germline CDR1 is SGHRS and CDR2 YFSETQ. This CDR3 comprises 16 residues. The CDR3 sequence is CASSLGPGPETYEQYF. The CDR3 DNA reads as TGCGCCAGCAGCTTGGGCCCGGGACCAGAAACCTACGAGCAGTACTTC.

This clonotype occurred many times. The rearrangement uses TRBV11-2 and TRBJ2-5; 7 bases agree with TRBD2. V was pared by 6 bases and J by 2 bases, with 6 bases of the junction left unmatched. The CDR3 runs 14 residues. Germline values: CDR1 SGHAT, CDR2 FQNNGV. CDR3 amino acids: CASSPRLAQETQYF. Written as DNA, the CDR3 is TGTGCCAGCAGTCCCCGACTAGCACAAGAGACCCAGTACTTC.

This clonotype was seen repeatedly, ten times or more. The chain links TRBV5-1 to TRBJ2-7; TRBD2 matches at 7 bases. J gave up 0 bases and V 4 bases, and 10 bases lay outside the gene matches. Germline V gene sequence: CDR1 SGHRS, CDR2 YFSETQ. The CDR3 runs to 16 residues. The CDR3 DNA sequence: TGCGCCAGCAGCCGGACGAGCGGGACCGACTCCTACGAGCAGTACTTC. Translating gives CASSRTSGTDSYEQYF.

This clonotype was recorded a few times. The chain joins TRBV10-2 to TRBJ2-5; D perhaps matches TRBD2 (6 bases). This CDR3 has 14 amino acids. Germline V gives CDR1 WSHSY, CDR2 SAAADI. Trimming left V 7 bases short and J 1 base short, with 13 bases between. The CDR3 DNA reads as TGCGCCAGCAATCAGCTCGGGGGCCAAGAGACCCAGTACTTC. Its protein is CASNQLGGQETQYF.

This clonotype appeared a few times. This rearrangement joins TRBV7-9 to TRBJ1-4; 8 nucleotides line up with TRBD1. The CDR3 is made up of 15 amino acids. Trimming took 5 bases from V and 5 from J; bases not matched to a gene: 7. Germline V CDR1 and CDR2: SEHNR, FQNEAQ (reference sequence). The DNA of the CDR3 is TGTGCCAGCAGCCGAACGACAGGGGAGAATGAAAAACTGTTTTTT. Its protein product is CASSRTTGENEKLFF.

V gene TRBV6-4 combines with J gene TRBJ2-1, with D possibly TRBD2 on 6 matching bases. This CDR3 contains 16 residues. The ends were cut back, 7 bases at V and 3 bases at J, with 19 bases in the middle. Germline V lookup: CDR1 MRHNA, CDR2 SNTAGT. The CDR3 coding sequence is TGTGCCAGCACCTTAGCGGCGGACTATATCTACAATGAGCAGTTCTTC. Its translation: CASTLAADYIYNEQFF.

This clonotype was recorded at least ten times. The rearrangement uses TRBV11-2 and TRBJ1-2, with 7 positions matching TRBD1. V lost 8 bases and J lost 5; bases outside the gene matches: 8. CDR1 and CDR2 (germline): SGHAT, FQNNGV. This CDR3 has 13 residues. The CDR3 spells CASDDRVGYGYTF. In DNA, the CDR3 is TGTGCCAGCGATGACAGGGTAGGGTATGGCTACACCTTC.

This clonotype has only a few counts. This chain connects TRBV6-2 or TRBV6-3 to TRBJ2-1; the match to TRBD2 covers 12 bases. The CDR3 has 20 amino acids. V lost 0 bases, J lost 4 bases, and 13 bases stayed unmatched. The germline CDR1 and CDR2 sequences are MNHEY and SVGEGT. In DNA, the CDR3 is TGTGCCAGCAGTTACTCCGGAACGATGAGACTAGCGGGAGTGTACAATGAGCAGTTCTTC. Residues: CASSYSGTMRLAGVYNEQFF.

This clonotype was counted at least ten times. CDR3 coding DNA: TGCAGTGCTAGCAGCTTTACGGGAGCAAACAATGAGCAGTTCTTC. Protein sequence: CSASSFTGANNEQFF. The V call is TRBV20-1, the J call TRBJ2-1, with D tentatively TRBD2 (6 bases). The CDR3 is made up of 15 amino acids. Germline V gene lookup returns CDR1 DFQATT and CDR2 SNEGSKA (reference sequence). Trimming left V 3 bases short and J 5 bases short, with 17 bases between.

This clonotype was seen ten or more times. V is TRBV27 and J is TRBJ2-1; 11 bases map to TRBD2. Germline values: CDR1 MNHEY, CDR2 SMNVEV (reference sequence). This CDR3 comprises 16 residues. With 5 bases clipped from V and 4 bases from J, the junction kept 7 bases outside the gene matches. In DNA, the CDR3 is TGTGCCAGCAGTAAAATACTAGCGGGAGCTTACAATGAGCAGTTCTTC. Amino acids: CASSKILAGAYNEQFF.

This clonotype was recorded many times. This chain links TRBV5-1 with TRBJ1-1; weak D call: TRBD1 (6 bases). CDR1 and CDR2 (germline): SGHRS, YFSETQ. V lost 0 bases to trimming and J lost 4 bases, with 13 bases between them. The CDR3 is 15 amino acids. The CDR3 DNA follows: TGCGCCAGCAGCTTGGCTTCGACAGGTCCCACTGAAGCTTTCTTT. This encodes CASSLASTGPTEAFF.

This clonotype appeared many times. This rearrangement joins TRBV27 to TRBJ1-1, with D possibly matching TRBD1 (6 bases). CDR1 and CDR2 (germline): MNHEY, SMNVEV (reference sequence). Trimming removed 5 bases at V and 6 bases at J, with 25 bases between. The CDR3 covers 17 residues. CDR3 sequence (DNA): TGTGCCAGCAGTCCCCTTGTGGACAGCGGTTCAGTGTCTGAAGCTTTCTTT. Its protein is CASSPLVDSGSVSEAFF.

This clonotype was seen a handful of times. The chain carries TRBV15 and TRBJ1-2, with D maybe TRBD1 (6 bases). This CDR3 spans 16 amino acids. V gave up 0 bases and J gave up 7 bases, with 18 bases separating them. Germline-derived CDR1 and CDR2 are LNHNV and YYDKDF (reference sequence). The chain's CDR3 is CATSRDHRAIHRGYTF. CDR3 coding DNA: TGTGCCACCAGCAGAGATCACAGGGCCATACATCGTGGCTACACCTTC.

The chain recombines TRBV9 with TRBJ1-1, with no clear D. V was cut by 5 bases and J by 0 bases, with 11 bases left in between. This CDR3 has 14 amino acids. CDR1 is SGDLS and CDR2 is YYNGEE in the germline V gene. CDR3 nucleotide sequence: TGTGCCAGCAGTGTCGGGAATATGAACACTGAAGCTTTCTTT. Translated: CASSVGNMNTEAFF.

V and J are TRBV13 and TRBJ1-4; possibly TRBD1 for D (5 bases). V was clipped by 7 bases and J by 4 bases, with 13 bases between them. Germline loops: CDR1 PRHDT, CDR2 FYEKMQ (reference sequence). CDR3 length: 14 residues. The CDR3, as DNA: TGTGCCAGCAACACAGGCCCGGGTAATGAAAAACTGTTTTTT. Its translation is CASNTGPGNEKLFF.

A few counts support this clonotype. The chain uses TRBV29-1 and TRBJ2-7, with a possible D match to TRBD2 (5 bases). Germline CDR1 is SQVTM and CDR2 is ANQGSEA. Trimming pared 0 bases from V and 4 bases from J, leaving 16 bases between. The CDR3 spans 15 residues. The CDR3 coding sequence is TGCAGCGTTGAAGATCGGGGTGAAAGGCGGTACGAGCAGTACTTC. This gives the protein CSVEDRGERRYEQYF.

The sample holds many counts of this clonotype. V gene TRBV7-3 combines with J gene TRBJ2-3, with TRBD2 identical over 10 bases. This CDR3 comprises 16 residues. The trim removed 4 bases at V and 2 bases at J, leaving 6 bases unmatched. In germline, CDR1 is SGHTA, CDR2 FQGTGA. Here the CDR3 DNA reads TGTGCCAGCAGCTCGGGACTAGCGCAACCCACAGATACGCAGTATTTT. Translated: CASSSGLAQPTDTQYF.

The chain joins TRBV27 to TRBJ1-3; D is unclear. Germline V gives CDR1 MNHEY, CDR2 SMNVEV (reference sequence). The CDR3 covers 14 residues. Trimming stripped 3 bases from V and 2 bases from J, with 8 bases between. CDR3 amino acids: CASSFAGTGNTIYF. The CDR3 bases are TGTGCCAGCAGTTTCGCTGGGACTGGAAACACCATATATTTT.

This clonotype was recorded many times. The J gene is TRBJ2-3, the V gene TRBV5-4; 13 nucleotides align to TRBD2. Germline V gene sequence: CDR1 SGHNT, CDR2 YYREEE (reference sequence). This CDR3 comprises 18 residues. V shed 5 bases and J 3 bases; nucleotides not matched to a gene: 12. The CDR3 is CASRGGDLLAGGTDTQYF. CDR3 DNA: TGTGCCAGCAGAGGAGGGGACCTACTAGCGGGGGGGACAGATACGCAGTATTTT.

The chain carries TRBV18 and TRBJ2-3; D is perhaps TRBD2 (6 bases). V was cut by 5 bases and J by 2 bases, with 14 bases left in between. The germline CDR1 and CDR2 sequences are KGHSH and LQKENI. The length of the CDR3 is 15 residues. CDR3 sequence (DNA): TGTGCCAGCTCAGTGCGGGGTCAGGCCACAGATACGCAGTATTTT. This encodes CASSVRGQATDTQYF.

The V gene is TRBV2, the J gene TRBJ2-4; 11 bases map to TRBD2. Germline V gene data show CDR1 as SNHLY and CDR2 as FYNNEI. Trimming removed 6 bases from V and 5 bases from J; junction bases left unmatched: 6. This CDR3 contains 15 residues. DNA for the CDR3: TGTGCCAGCAGCGCACTAGCGGGAGATGAAAACATTCAGTACTTC. Its protein product is CASSALAGDENIQYF.

V and J are TRBV7-2 and TRBJ2-5; the D gene is possibly TRBD1 (6 bases). This CDR3 spans 14 amino acids. V lost 2 bases and J lost 2, with 9 bases in between. Germline values: CDR1 SGHTA, CDR2 FQGNSA. The CDR3 coding sequence is TGTGCCAGCAGCTTACTTGGACAGCAAGAGACCCAGTACTTC. Its translation: CASSLLGQQETQYF.

This clonotype was seen a handful of times. V and J are TRBV19 and TRBJ2-3; D is unclear. CDR1 and CDR2 (germline): LNHDA, SQIVND (reference sequence). The CDR3 runs 16 residues. The V end was cut by 2 bases, the J end by 2 bases, with 14 bases between. The CDR3 is CASSITGSPVTDTQYF. The CDR3 DNA is TGTGCCAGTAGTATAACTGGAAGTCCAGTCACAGATACGCAGTATTTT. Drawing the rest from reference TRBV19 and TRBJ2-3, the complete variable domain is DGGITQSPKYLFRKEGQNVTLSCEQNLNHDAMYWYRQDPGQGLRLIYYSQIVNDFQKGDIAEGYSVSREKKESFPLTVTSAQKNPTAFYLCASSITGSPVTDTQYFGPGTRLTVL.

The chain employs TRBV7-9 and TRBJ1-1; D not resolved. The germline V and J ends were trimmed by 2 bases and 0 bases, with 10 bases remaining between them. The CDR3 contains 15 residues. The germline V gene has CDR1 SEHNR and CDR2 FQNEAQ (reference sequence). The CDR3 region is CASSLLTDMNTEAFF. CDR3 bases: TGTGCCAGCAGCTTACTGACCGACATGAACACTGAAGCTTTCTTT.

This clonotype was seen a few times. This chain joins TRBV7-9 and TRBJ2-1, with 7 bases identical to TRBD2. Germline CDR1 and CDR2: SEHNR and FQNEAQ (reference sequence). This CDR3 is 15 amino acids long. J lost 0 bases, V lost 6 bases, and 5 bases had no gene match. The CDR3 DNA sequence: TGTGCCAGCAGGGCGGGGGACTACTCCTACAATGAGCAGTTCTTC. Its translation: CASRAGDYSYNEQFF.

This clonotype has only one observation. V and J are TRBV24-1 and TRBJ2-1; 10 bases agree with TRBD1. The J segment lost 5 bases and the V segment lost 6 bases, leaving 6 bases of the junction unmatched. Germline loops: CDR1 KGHDR, CDR2 SFDVKD. The CDR3 loop spans 15 amino acids. The CDR3 DNA follows: TGTGCCACCAGTCCGGGACAGGGGAGGCACAATGAGCAGTTCTTC. Protein product: CATSPGQGRHNEQFF.

The sample holds many counts of this clonotype. V and J are TRBV7-2 and TRBJ1-5; no firm D call. Germline-derived CDR1 and CDR2 are SGHTA and FQGNSA. Deletions cut 0 bases from V and 4 bases from J, with 10 bases between. There are 15 residues in the CDR3. CDR3 loop: CASSLASRRNQPQHF. In DNA form, the CDR3 reads TGTGCCAGCAGCTTAGCGTCACGGAGAAATCAGCCCCAGCATTTT.

This clonotype turned up a few times. The rearrangement joins TRBV7-8 to TRBJ1-1; D perhaps matches TRBD1 (5 bases). The V gene's germline CDR1 is SGHVS and CDR2 FQNEAQ. This CDR3 region has 18 residues. The ends were cut back, 0 bases at V and 6 bases at J, with 23 bases in the middle. The DNA for the CDR3 is TGTGCCAGCAGCTTAGCGGGGGGGGACGAAGGGGCTTTAGCTGAAGCTTTCTTT. It translates to CASSLAGGDEGALAEAFF.

The rearrangement links TRBV27 to TRBJ2-7; D is perhaps TRBD2 (7 bases). CDR1 and CDR2 from the germline V gene are MNHEY and SMNVEV (reference sequence). V was shortened by 5 bases and J by 0 bases, with 20 bases between the two germline ends. The CDR3 spans 17 residues. CDR3 sequence (DNA): TGTGCCAGCAGTACTATGAGGGGGGGTGGAGACTCCTACGAGCAGTACTTC. The encoded protein is CASSTMRGGGDSYEQYF.

This clonotype has a handful of counts. The V gene is TRBV7-2, the J gene TRBJ2-7, with a tentative D call TRBD2 (6 bases). CDR1 and CDR2 (germline): SGHTA, FQGNSA. The ends were cut back, 4 bases at V and 7 bases at J, with 17 bases in the middle. The length of the CDR3 is 14 residues. CDR3 coding DNA: TGTGCCAGCAGCTCGTCGGGACTCTACTTGGAGCAGTACTTC. Amino acids: CASSSSGLYLEQYF.